This section outlines one TCR beta chain sequence together with its context. The entry originates in a study of blood T cell repertoires in COVID-19. At the level of the study: Donors in the United States, Italy and Spain gave samples during acute or convalescent COVID-19. The analysed material was cDNA or gDNA that came from T cells, B-cell-depleted T cells, or PBMCs.

CDR3 length: 14 residues. CDR1 is MDHEN and CDR2 is SYDVKM in the germline V gene. Trimming removed 11 bases at V and 5 bases at J, with 16 bases between. Everyone who took part was roughly 18 to 89 years old, and they came from roughly 25 US areas. Researchers sorted participants into cohorts using their self-reported clinical history. Sequencing used immunoSEQ multiplex PCR; TCRdb keeps in-frame clones, though not all of them. The data hold a few hundred thousand clones, with 80% to 90% observed a single time. This receptor was taken from a woman aged 40 to 49 with acute COVID-19. This chain links TRBV28 with TRBJ1-6; D perhaps matches TRBD1 (5 bases). Sequenced: PBMCs or T cells enriched from blood (not recorded which). CDR3 amino acids: CAHAGGANNSPLHF. CDR3 in DNA: TGTGCCCACGCCGGTGGGGCCAATAATTCACCCCTCCACTTT.